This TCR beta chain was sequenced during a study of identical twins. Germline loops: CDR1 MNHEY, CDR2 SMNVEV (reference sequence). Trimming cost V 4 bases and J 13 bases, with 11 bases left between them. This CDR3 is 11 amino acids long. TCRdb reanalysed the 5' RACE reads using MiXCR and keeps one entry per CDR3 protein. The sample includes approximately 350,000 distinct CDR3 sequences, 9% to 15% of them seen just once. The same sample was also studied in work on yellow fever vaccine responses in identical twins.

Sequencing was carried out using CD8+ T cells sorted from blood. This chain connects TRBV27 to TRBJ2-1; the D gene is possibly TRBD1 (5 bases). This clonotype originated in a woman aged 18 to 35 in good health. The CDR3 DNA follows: TGTGCCAGCAGTTCGCAGGGTTTTCAGTTCTTC. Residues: CASSSQGFQFF.